These T cell receptor beta chains were read from a single sample in a study of radiation and T cells in renal cell carcinoma. Assay: immunoSEQ multiplex PCR; the TCRdb copy retains only in-frame clones and omits some. The sample yields 100,000 to 150,000 clones, 88% seen once. Source: blood, taken from a patient whose treatment included radiotherapy and nephrectomy. The receptors were gathered from an older woman with renal cell carcinoma. CDR3s include the opening cysteine and the closing phenylalanine or tryptophan. A D gene is named only where the DNA matches it firmly. The listing skips clone size in some rows; elsewhere it reads once, few, many or a size class.

clone_size j_call v_call d_call cdr3_aa cdr3_nt
NA TRBJ1-1 TRBV19 NA CASRMTGGATEAFF TGTGCCAGTAGAATGACAGGAGGGGCCACTGAAGCTTTCTTT
once TRBJ1-5 TRBV2 NA CASSFDSLGQPQHF TGTGCCAGCAGTTTCGACAGTCTCGGTCAGCCCCAGCATTTT
NA TRBJ2-6 TRBV19 NA CASRTAGANVLTF TGTGCCAGCAGGACAGCTGGGGCCAACGTCCTGACTTTC
NA TRBJ2-5 TRBV11-3 NA CASSRRIQETQYF TGTGCCAGCAGCCGACGGATCCAAGAGACCCAGTACTTC
NA TRBJ2-3 TRBV6-5 TRBD2 CASSSIRGTSGVWYF TGTGCCAGCAGTTCTATTCGGGGGACTAGCGGGGTGTGGTATTTT
NA TRBJ1-1 TRBV30 NA CAWSVRQLNTEAFF TGTGCCTGGAGTGTACGGCAGTTGAACACTGAAGCTTTCTTT
NA TRBJ2-5 TRBV13 TRBD2 CASSSGAGGVRETQYF TGTGCCAGCAGCTCGGGTGCGGGGGGGGTCCGGGAGACCCAGTACTTC
NA TRBJ2-5 TRBV27 NA CASSSAGDRETQYF TGTGCCAGCAGTTCCGCGGGGGACAGGGAGACCCAGTACTTC
NA TRBJ2-2 TRBV7-3 TRBD1 CATRQGATGELFF TGTGCCACCCGACAGGGGGCCACCGGGGAGCTGTTTTTT
NA TRBJ1-2 TRBV30 NA CACQKGQGNYTF TGTGCCTGCCAGAAAGGACAAGGAAACTACACCTTC
NA TRBJ1-1 TRBV6-6 NA CASTAFTEAFF TGTGCCAGCACCGCCTTCACTGAAGCTTTCTTT
once TRBJ2-7 TRBV4-1 NA CASSPRTADYEQYF TGCGCCAGCAGCCCCCGGACAGCAGACTACGAGCAGTACTTC
NA TRBJ2-5 TRBV6-1 TRBD2 CASSSGGTFKETQYF TGTGCCAGCTCCTCGGGAGGGACGTTCAAAGAGACCCAGTACTTC
once TRBJ1-6 TRBV5-1 TRBD1 CASSPGDRDRSPLHF TGCGCCAGCTCCCCCGGCGACAGGGACCGGTCACCCCTCCACTTT
NA TRBJ2-4 TRBV5-6 TRBD2 CASSLAASGGYSIQYF TGTGCCAGCAGCTTGGCGGCTAGCGGGGGGTACAGCATTCAGTACTTC
NA TRBJ1-1 TRBV5-4 NA CASSLDRGATEAFF TGTGCCAGCAGCTTGGATAGGGGGGCCACTGAAGCTTTCTTT
NA TRBJ1-2 TRBV30 NA CAWSPGTSEPGYTF TGTGCCTGGAGTCCAGGGACGTCGGAGCCGGGCTACACCTTC
few TRBJ1-1 TRBV28 NA CASSWENTEAFF TGTGCCAGCAGTTGGGAGAACACTGAAGCTTTCTTT
NA TRBJ1-5 TRBV29-1 NA CSVGQFSNQPQHF TGCAGCGTTGGTCAGTTTAGCAATCAGCCCCAGCATTTT
NA TRBJ2-2 TRBV19 NA CASSIVRALNTGELFF TGTGCCAGTAGTATCGTCAGGGCGTTGAACACCGGGGAGCTGTTTTTT
once TRBJ1-2 TRBV28 NA CASSLSFYGYTF TGTGCCAGCAGTTTAAGTTTCTATGGCTACACCTTC
NA TRBJ1-5 TRBV29-1 NA CSVRTDSNQPQHF TGCAGCGTTCGAACAGATAGCAATCAGCCCCAGCATTTT
NA TRBJ1-2 TRBV28 TRBD1 CASSPQGNYGYTF TGTGCCAGCAGCCCACAGGGGAACTATGGCTACACCTTC
NA TRBJ1-6 TRBV28 NA CASLRDGQLNSPLHF TGTGCCAGCCTAAGAGACGGCCAATTGAATTCACCCCTCCACTTT
NA TRBJ2-1 TRBV27 TRBD2 CASRTAGGLYNEQFF TGTGCCAGCAGGACTGCGGGGGGGCTGTACAATGAGCAGTTCTTC
NA TRBJ1-5 TRBV19 NA CASTAGNSNQPQHF TGTGCCAGTACAGCAGGGAATAGCAATCAGCCCCAGCATTTT
few TRBJ1-2 TRBV2 NA CASSVTGTEYGYTF TGTGCCAGCAGCGTGACCGGGACGGAGTATGGCTACACCTTC
NA TRBJ1-6 TRBV4-2 NA CASSQDGIFSPLHF TGTGCCAGCAGCCAAGACGGCATTTTTTCACCCCTCCACTTT
few TRBJ1-1 TRBV6-5 NA CASSPSGNTEAFF TGTGCCAGCAGTCCCTCAGGGAACACTGAAGCTTTCTTT
NA TRBJ2-3 TRBV7-2 NA CASSQGWSTDTQYF TGTGCCAGCAGCCAAGGGTGGTCCACAGATACGCAGTATTTT
NA TRBJ2-5 TRBV27 NA CASSFLGGLETQYF TGTGCCAGCAGCTTCTTAGGGGGTTTGGAGACCCAGTACTTC
few TRBJ1-2 TRBV6-5 NA CASNPQGGAYGYTF TGTGCCAGCAACCCCCAGGGAGGGGCCTATGGCTACACCTTC
NA TRBJ2-3 TRBV7-8 NA CASSTGADTQYF TGTGCCAGCAGCACGGGGGCAGATACGCAGTATTTT
NA TRBJ1-1 TRBV5-4 NA CASSLSRLNTEAFF TGTGCCAGCAGCCTTTCCAGGTTAAACACTGAAGCTTTCTTT
NA TRBJ2-1 TRBV5-4 TRBD2 CASSLEAGGAFYNEQFF TGTGCCAGCAGCTTGGAGGCCGGGGGGGCCTTCTACAATGAGCAGTTCTTC
NA TRBJ1-2 TRBV27 NA CASSLWGTSRFTF TGTGCCAGCAGTTTATGGGGGACAAGCAGGTTCACCTTC
NA TRBJ1-2 TRBV6-1 NA CASRKETPSNYGYTF TGTGCCAGCAGGAAGGAGACACCATCTAACTATGGCTACACCTTC
few TRBJ1-1 TRBV19 NA CASSIWGTAKMNTEAFF TGTGCCAGTAGTATTTGGGGCACAGCGAAAATGAACACTGAAGCTTTCTTT
NA TRBJ1-3 TRBV30 NA CAWNPGVGNTIYF TGTGCCTGGAACCCCGGGGTTGGAAACACCATATATTTT
NA TRBJ1-2 TRBV7-3 TRBD1 CASSAGQGHGYTF TGTGCCAGCAGCGCGGGACAGGGGCACGGCTACACCTTC
once TRBJ2-7 TRBV7-3 NA CASSLIGGQLSTYEQYF TGTGCCAGCAGCTTAATCGGGGGCCAGCTGTCCACCTACGAGCAGTACTTC
NA TRBJ1-3 TRBV5-5 NA CASSFRQRDGNTIYF TGTGCCAGCAGCTTCCGACAGCGGGACGGAAACACCATATATTTT
NA TRBJ2-6 TRBV14 NA CASSQIFSGANVLTF TGTGCCAGCAGCCAAATATTCTCTGGGGCCAACGTCCTGACTTTC
NA TRBJ1-6 TRBV27 NA CASSFAGLNSPLHF TGTGCCAGCAGTTTTGCGGGGCTCAATTCACCCCTCCACTTT
NA TRBJ1-2 TRBV28 TRBD1 CASHTGGRGYTF TGTGCCAGTCACACAGGGGGCCGAGGCTACACCTTC
NA TRBJ2-3 TRBV28 NA CASSPMTDTQYF TGTGCCAGCAGTCCTATGACAGATACGCAGTATTTT
NA TRBJ2-1 TRBV6-5 NA CASSYYGYEQFF TGTGCCAGCAGTTACTACGGCTATGAGCAGTTCTTC
once TRBJ2-7 TRBV13 NA CASSFSRGYYEQYF TGTGCCAGCAGCTTTAGCAGGGGCTACTACGAGCAGTACTTC
NA TRBJ2-3 TRBV7-8 TRBD2 CASSLALATSGVADTQYF TGTGCCAGCAGCTTAGCCTTAGCGACTAGCGGGGTCGCAGATACGCAGTATTTT
NA TRBJ2-1 TRBV5-6 TRBD2 CASSTGTSSYNEQFF TGTGCCAGCAGCACCGGGACTAGCTCCTACAATGAGCAGTTCTTC
NA TRBJ1-3 TRBV19 NA CASGPGNTIYF TGTGCCAGTGGACCCGGAAACACCATATATTTT
NA TRBJ2-7 TRBV27 NA CASSFAGFNYEQYF TGTGCCAGCAGTTTTGCGGGGTTTAACTACGAGCAGTACTTC
NA TRBJ2-7 TRBV18 TRBD1 CASSPKDRISYEQYF TGTGCCAGCTCACCTAAGGACAGGATATCCTACGAGCAGTACTTC
NA TRBJ2-3 TRBV5-1 TRBD2 CASSLGRLAATDTQYF TGCGCCAGCAGCTTGGGGAGGCTAGCGGCAACGGATACGCAGTATTTT
once TRBJ2-7 TRBV30 NA CAWSVGPANYEQYF TGTGCCTGGAGTGTTGGCCCCGCAAACTACGAGCAGTACTTC
NA TRBJ2-2 TRBV5-1 NA CASSLDIPRSGELFF TGCGCCAGCAGCTTGGATATCCCTCGCTCCGGGGAGCTGTTTTTT
NA TRBJ2-5 TRBV6-6 NA CASSYGLGETQYF TGTGCCAGCAGTTACGGGTTGGGGGAGACCCAGTACTTC